This T cell receptor (beta chain) was found in a study of T cells in localized non-small cell lung cancer. Method: immunoSEQ multiplex PCR; TCRdb's copy keeps in-frame clones and lacks some. Of about 35,000 clones in the sample, 91% are singletons; the top ten hold around 11%. The CDR3 length is 21 residues. V lost 0 bases, J lost 3 bases, and 17 bases stayed unmatched. Germline loops: CDR1 SGDLS, CDR2 YYNGEE. V is TRBV9 and J is TRBJ2-5, with TRBD2 matching 13 bases. The sample in question was peripheral blood mononuclear cells, obtained before any cancer treatment. This TCR came from an older female donor with stage II lung adenocarcinoma. The CDR3 DNA reads as TGTGCCAGCAGCGTAGTCCCCCCCACCGGGACTAGCGGGGTTGAGAAAGAGACCCAGTACTTC. It is translated as CASSVVPPTGTSGVEKETQYF.